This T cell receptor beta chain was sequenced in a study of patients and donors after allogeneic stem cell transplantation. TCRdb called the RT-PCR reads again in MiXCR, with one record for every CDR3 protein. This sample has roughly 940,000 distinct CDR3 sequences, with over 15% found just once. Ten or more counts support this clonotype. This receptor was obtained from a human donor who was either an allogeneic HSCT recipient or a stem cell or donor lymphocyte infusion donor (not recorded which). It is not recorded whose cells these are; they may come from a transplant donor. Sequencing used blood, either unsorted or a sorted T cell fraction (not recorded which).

The CDR3 bases are TGTGCCAGCAGTTTAGCGGGAGTCACGGGGGAGCTGTTTTTT. Its protein product is CASSLAGVTGELFF. The chain recombines TRBV6-5 with TRBJ2-2, with 9 bases that match TRBD2. V was pared by 4 bases and J by 8 bases, with 5 bases of the junction left unmatched. The V gene's germline CDR1 is MNHEY and CDR2 SVGAGI. The CDR3 consists of 14 residues.